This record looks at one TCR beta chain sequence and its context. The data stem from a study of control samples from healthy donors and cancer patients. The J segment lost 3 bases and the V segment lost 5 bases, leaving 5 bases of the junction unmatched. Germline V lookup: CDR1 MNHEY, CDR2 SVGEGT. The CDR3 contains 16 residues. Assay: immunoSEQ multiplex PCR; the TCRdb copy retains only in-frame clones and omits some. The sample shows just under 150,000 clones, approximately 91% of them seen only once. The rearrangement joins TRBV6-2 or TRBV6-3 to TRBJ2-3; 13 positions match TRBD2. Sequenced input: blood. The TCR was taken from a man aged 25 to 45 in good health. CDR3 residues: CASSQLAGGPTDTQYF. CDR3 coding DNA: TGTGCCAGCAGTCAACTAGCGGGGGGGCCGACAGATACGCAGTATTTT.